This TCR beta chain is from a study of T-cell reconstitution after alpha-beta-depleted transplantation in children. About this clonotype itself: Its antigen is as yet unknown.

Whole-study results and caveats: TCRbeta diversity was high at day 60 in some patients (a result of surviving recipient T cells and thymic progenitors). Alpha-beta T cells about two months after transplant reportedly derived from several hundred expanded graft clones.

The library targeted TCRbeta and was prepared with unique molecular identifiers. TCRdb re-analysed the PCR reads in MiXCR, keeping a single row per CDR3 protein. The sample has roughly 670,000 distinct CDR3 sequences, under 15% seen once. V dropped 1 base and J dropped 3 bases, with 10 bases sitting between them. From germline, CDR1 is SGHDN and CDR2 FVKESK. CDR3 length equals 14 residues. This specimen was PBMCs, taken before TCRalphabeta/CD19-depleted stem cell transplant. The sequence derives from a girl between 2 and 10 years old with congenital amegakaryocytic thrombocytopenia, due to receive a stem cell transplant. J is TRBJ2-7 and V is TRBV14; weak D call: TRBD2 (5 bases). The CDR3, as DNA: TGTGCCAGCAGCCAAGGAGGGAAGTACTACGAGCAGTACTTC. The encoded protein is CASSQGGKYYEQYF.